Below, 28 T cell receptor beta chains from the same sample are listed, as sequenced in a study of early T cells in non-severe SARS-CoV-2 infection. TCRdb ran MiXCR on the 5' RACE reads and lists one entry per CDR3 protein. This table has tens of thousands of distinct CDR3 sequences, roughly 5.3% appearing once. Sequenced material: whole blood. These receptors all stem from an adult who was a healthcare worker with PCR-confirmed SARS-CoV-2 infection or an uninfected control (not recorded which).

At least ten counts were recorded for this clonotype. The chain joins TRBV5-6 to TRBJ1-1, with D possibly TRBD1 on 6 matching bases. V lost 4 bases and J lost 4, with 8 bases in between. The CDR3 contains 12 residues. Germline V gene sequence: CDR1 SGHDT, CDR2 YYEEEE. CDR3 coding DNA: TGTGCCAGCAGCGAGGACAGCACTGAAGCTTTCTTT. Translation gives CASSEDSTEAFF.

This clonotype was seen at least ten times. V is TRBV10-3 and J is TRBJ2-7; D may match TRBD1 or TRBD2 (6 bases each). The V gene lost 5 bases and the J gene lost 6 bases, with 8 bases spanning the gap. Germline V gene data show CDR1 as ENHRY and CDR2 as SYGVKD. This CDR3 has 11 residues. The CDR3: CAISSGAEQYF. The CDR3 DNA is TGTGCCATCAGTTCGGGGGCCGAGCAGTACTTC.

This clonotype appeared many times. V gene TRBV7-2 combines with J gene TRBJ2-5; 9 bases align to TRBD2. In germline, CDR1 is SGHTA, CDR2 FQGNSA. The CDR3 extends over 15 amino acids. Trimming at V came to 0 bases and at J to 5 bases, leaving 4 bases not matched to a gene. The CDR3 region is CASSLARGLAETQYF. CDR3 bases: TGTGCCAGCAGCTTAGCGAGGGGACTAGCCGAGACCCAGTACTTC.

In this sample, this clonotype turned up many times. J is TRBJ2-3 and V is TRBV28; the match to TRBD1 covers 9 bases. The CDR3 consists of 18 residues. Trimming removed 3 bases from V and 3 bases from J; junction bases left unmatched: 13. Germline assignment: CDR1 MDHEN and CDR2 SYDVKM. Written as DNA, the CDR3 is TGTGCCAGCAGTTTTATCACAGGGGGCGGGAGACGGACAGATACGCAGTATTTT. Translated, it gives CASSFITGGGRRTDTQYF.

This clonotype was seen repeatedly, ten times or more. The V and J genes are TRBV5-6 and TRBJ2-3; D uncertain. V lost 0 bases to trimming and J lost 4 bases, with 12 bases between them. CDR1 and CDR2 (germline): SGHDT, YYEEEE. The CDR3 spans 15 residues. Here the CDR3 reads CASSLVATSADTQYF. For the CDR3, the DNA is TGTGCCAGCAGCTTGGTGGCCACCTCGGCAGATACGCAGTATTTT.

In this sample, this clonotype turned up many times. The chain carries TRBV6-1 and TRBJ2-2; 8 bases match TRBD2. Germline V lookup: CDR1 MNHNS, CDR2 SASEGT. The CDR3 covers 17 residues. The V segment lost 4 bases and the J segment 2 bases; nucleotides outside the gene matches: 9. CDR3 protein: CASSAKSGGANTGELFF. In nucleotides, the CDR3 is TGTGCCAGCAGTGCAAAAAGCGGGGGTGCTAACACCGGGGAGCTGTTTTTT.

This clonotype was recorded many times. The rearrangement uses TRBV29-1 and TRBJ2-1; 12 bases line up with TRBD2. Unmatched junction bases numbered 10, after V lost 7 bases and J lost 9 bases. Germline V gene lookup returns CDR1 SQVTM and CDR2 ANQGSEA. The CDR3 runs to 14 residues. CDR3 coding DNA: TGCAGCGGACTAGCGGGGGCACTAGTTAGTGAGCAGTTCTTC. Encoded protein: CSGLAGALVSEQFF.

At least ten counts were recorded for this clonotype. The CDR3 region has the DNA TGTGCCAGCAGCTTAGAGTCTCCCTACGAGCAGTACTTC. Translated, it gives CASSLESPYEQYF. This chain uses TRBV7-6 with TRBJ2-7; D remains ambiguous. The CDR3 is 13 amino acids. From germline, CDR1 is SGHVS and CDR2 FNYEAQ. Trimming took 1 base from V and 2 from J, leaving 6 bases between them.

This clonotype was seen only a few times. This chain joins TRBV6-2 or TRBV6-3 and TRBJ2-3; 9 bases are a match to TRBD2. Germline CDR1 reads MNHEY; CDR2 reads SVGEGT. The CDR3 extends over 18 amino acids. V lost 2 bases to trimming and J lost 5 bases; unmatched junction nucleotides: 14. The CDR3 DNA sequence: TGTGCCAGCAGTTACGCCCTTCCACGCGGGGGGGCAGGAGATACGCAGTATTTT. It encodes CASSYALPRGGAGDTQYF.

V gene TRBV7-3 combines with J gene TRBJ1-3; possibly TRBD1 for D (5 bases). Trimming took off 5 bases at V and 4 bases at J, with 9 bases between the two ends. The germline CDR1 and CDR2 sequences are SGHTA and FQGTGA. The CDR3 runs to 13 residues. The CDR3 DNA reads as TGTGCCAGCAGCGCAAGGGGAGGAAACACCATATATTTT. Translated: CASSARGGNTIYF.

This clonotype was detected many times. The chain links TRBV19 to TRBJ2-1; D tentatively reads TRBD1 or TRBD2 (5 bases each). This CDR3 region has 14 residues. Looked up from germline, CDR1 is LNHDA and CDR2 is SQIVND (reference sequence). Trimming left V 5 bases short and J 9 bases short, with 17 bases between. The CDR3 reads CASSFWGGRVEQFF. CDR3 DNA sequence: TGTGCCAGTAGTTTTTGGGGCGGGCGAGTTGAGCAGTTCTTC.

This clonotype was seen repeatedly, ten times or more. V is TRBV4-3 and J is TRBJ1-4; maybe TRBD1 (5 bases). Germline V gene data show CDR1 as LGHNA and CDR2 as YSLEER. V lost 0 bases and J 8 bases, leaving 7 bases between the germline ends. The CDR3 spans 13 residues. CDR3: CASSQDRTEKLFF. The CDR3 DNA reads as TGCGCCAGCAGCCAAGACAGGACAGAAAAACTGTTTTTT.

This clonotype was counted many times. The J gene is TRBJ1-2, the V gene TRBV20-1, with 7 bases fitting TRBD1. The V gene's germline CDR1 is DFQATT and CDR2 SNEGSKA (reference sequence). V was clipped by 3 bases and J by 7 bases; unmatched bases: 2. The CDR3 spans 11 residues. This CDR3 is CSASKGAGYTF. Here the CDR3 DNA reads TGCAGTGCTAGTAAGGGGGCTGGCTACACCTTC.

This clonotype was observed at least ten times. The chain employs TRBV20-1 and TRBJ1-2, with D maybe TRBD1 (5 bases). Germline-derived CDR1 and CDR2 are DFQATT and SNEGSKA (reference sequence). This CDR3 has 15 residues. V shed 2 bases and J shed 4 bases, with 17 bases lying between them. CDR3 nucleotide sequence: TGCAGTGCTAGAAAGGGTCAGGGAGTGGGCTATGGCTACACCTTC. Translation: CSARKGQGVGYGYTF.

This clonotype has just a few counts. This chain uses TRBV27 with TRBJ2-7; 8 positions agree with TRBD1. This CDR3 is built from 15 residues. J was trimmed by 1 base and V by 5 bases; bases with no gene match: 7. Germline CDR1 and CDR2: MNHEY and SMNVEV (reference sequence). The chain's CDR3 is CASSTRGLSSYEQYF. The CDR3, as DNA: TGTGCCAGCAGTACCAGGGGGCTTAGTTCCTACGAGCAGTACTTC.

This clonotype was observed many times. This chain links TRBV29-1 with TRBJ2-7, with D possibly being TRBD1 (6 bases). CDR1 SQVTM and CDR2 ANQGSEA come from the germline V gene. The CDR3 runs 13 residues. The V and J ends lost 4 bases and 2 bases respectively, with 12 bases between them. The CDR3 loop is CSVGQGITYEQYF. DNA of the CDR3: TGCAGCGTTGGTCAGGGGATTACCTACGAGCAGTACTTC.

Only a few counts were recorded for this clonotype. The chain combines TRBV6-6 with TRBJ2-2, with TRBD1 matching 8 bases. The germline V gene encodes CDR1 MNHNY and CDR2 SVGAGI (reference sequence). The CDR3 is 16 amino acids. The V gene end was trimmed by 6 bases and the J gene end by 0 bases; junction bases not matched to a gene: 6. The CDR3 DNA reads as TGTGCCAGCAGCAGGACAGGGCCCCCGAACACCGGGGAGCTGTTTTTT. Its translation is CASSRTGPPNTGELFF.

As DNA, the CDR3 is TGTGCCAGTCGTGTACTCCTGAGCTCTGGGGCCAACGTCCTGACTTTC. Amino acid sequence: CASRVLLSSGANVLTF. The V and J genes are TRBV19 and TRBJ2-6, with D hard to call. The V gene lost 8 bases and the J gene lost 0 bases, with 14 bases spanning the gap. CDR3 length equals 16 residues. CDR1 and CDR2 from the germline V gene are LNHDA and SQIVND (reference sequence).

Worth noting for this clonotype: Since a much larger clone is just one base distant, this may be a read error. As the CDR3 is not closed by the conserved phenylalanine or tryptophan, this likely results from a read error. The chain combines TRBV4-3 with TRBJ1-6; the D is unclear. Trimming left V 0 bases short and J 9 bases short, with 6 bases between. The CDR3 consists of 13 residues. Germline-derived CDR1 and CDR2 are LGHNA and YSLEER. CDR3 sequence reads: CASSQDLVSPLHS. CDR3 sequence (DNA): TGCGCCAGCAGCCAAGATTTGGTTTCACCCCTCCACTCT.

This clonotype was recorded a few times. This chain links TRBV7-3 with TRBJ2-5, with 10 bases lining up with TRBD2. J was trimmed by 2 bases and V by 6 bases; bases with no gene match: 9. The CDR3 runs to 16 residues. In germline, CDR1 is SGHTA, CDR2 FQGTGA. The CDR3 sequence: CASRAVAGGPQETQYF. CDR3 nucleotides: TGTGCCAGCAGGGCGGTAGCGGGAGGACCTCAAGAGACCCAGTACTTC.

This clonotype has only a few counts. The chain combines TRBV7-8 with TRBJ2-3, with TRBD2 as a possible D gene (5 bases). The germline V and J ends were trimmed by 1 base and 3 bases, with 5 bases remaining between them. Germline V gene sequence: CDR1 SGHVS, CDR2 FQNEAQ. CDR3 length: 13 amino acids. CDR3: CASSLERTDTQYF. The DNA for the CDR3 is TGTGCCAGCAGCTTAGAGCGGACAGATACGCAGTATTTT.

This clonotype came up a few times. This sequence joins TRBV20-1 and TRBJ2-3, with 11 nucleotides matching TRBD2. CDR3 length: 15 residues. Germline V gives CDR1 DFQATT, CDR2 SNEGSKA (reference sequence). Losses at the gene ends were 1 base for V and 4 bases for J; bases not matched to a gene: 4. The chain's CDR3 is CSARVSGGASDTQYF. The DNA of the CDR3 is TGCAGTGCTAGAGTTAGCGGGGGGGCCTCAGATACGCAGTATTTT.

The chain couples TRBV5-1 to TRBJ2-1; D remains ambiguous. Germline CDR1 SGHRS, CDR2 YFSETQ. The germline V and J ends were trimmed by 0 bases and 6 bases, with 7 bases remaining between them. The CDR3 sequence is 13 residues long. In nucleotides, the CDR3 is TGCGCCAGCAGCTTGGGGTTCTCCAATGAGCAGTTCTTC. Translated: CASSLGFSNEQFF.

The table lists this clonotype with a few counts. The rearrangement joins TRBV12-3 or TRBV12-4 to TRBJ2-5; 13 positions match TRBD2. Unmatched junction bases numbered 0, after V lost 0 bases and J lost 2 bases. The CDR3 has 16 amino acids. CDR3 in DNA: TGTGCCAGCAGTTTAGCACTAGCGGGGGGGCAAGAGACCCAGTACTTC. Its protein is CASSLALAGGQETQYF.

This clonotype was recorded at least ten times. V gene TRBV9 combines with J gene TRBJ2-2; maybe TRBD1 (5 bases). Trimming removed 4 bases from V and 4 bases from J, with 14 bases in between. The V gene's germline CDR1 is SGDLS and CDR2 YYNGEE. CDR3 size: 15 residues. For the CDR3, the DNA is TGTGCCAGCAGCTTACTTGGGCAGGGCACCGGGGAGCTGTTTTTT. This codes for CASSLLGQGTGELFF.

The table lists this clonotype with many counts. This chain uses TRBV7-3 with TRBJ2-3; the D gene is possibly TRBD1 (6 bases). The CDR3 extends over 14 amino acids. V lost 4 bases and J 5 bases, leaving 13 bases between the germline ends. Germline lookup yields CDR1 SGHTA and CDR2 FQGTGA. The CDR3 DNA reads as TGTGCCAGCAGCTCAGGGGACGGGCAAGATACGCAGTATTTT. Encoded protein: CASSSGDGQDTQYF.

This clonotype was picked up a small number of times. The rearrangement links TRBV6-7 to TRBJ1-2, with TRBD1 as a possible D gene (5 bases). TRBV6-7 is classed as an ORF, of uncertain function. V gave up 8 bases and J gave up 2 bases, with 15 bases separating them. This CDR3 comprises 14 residues. The CDR3 nucleotides are TGTGCCAGCCCGGGGCAGGCGAACAACTATGGCTACACCTTC. Amino acids: CASPGQANNYGYTF.

This clonotype was counted between two and nine times. The J gene is TRBJ2-2, the V gene TRBV7-9; 7 bases are shared with TRBD1. V shed 5 bases and J 3 bases; nucleotides not matched to a gene: 12. Germline V gene data show CDR1 as SEHNR and CDR2 as FQNEAQ (reference sequence). The CDR3 sequence is 17 residues long. The CDR3 region is CASSPPSTGRHTGELFF. CDR3 in DNA: TGTGCCAGCAGCCCCCCCTCGACAGGGAGACACACCGGGGAGCTGTTTTTT.